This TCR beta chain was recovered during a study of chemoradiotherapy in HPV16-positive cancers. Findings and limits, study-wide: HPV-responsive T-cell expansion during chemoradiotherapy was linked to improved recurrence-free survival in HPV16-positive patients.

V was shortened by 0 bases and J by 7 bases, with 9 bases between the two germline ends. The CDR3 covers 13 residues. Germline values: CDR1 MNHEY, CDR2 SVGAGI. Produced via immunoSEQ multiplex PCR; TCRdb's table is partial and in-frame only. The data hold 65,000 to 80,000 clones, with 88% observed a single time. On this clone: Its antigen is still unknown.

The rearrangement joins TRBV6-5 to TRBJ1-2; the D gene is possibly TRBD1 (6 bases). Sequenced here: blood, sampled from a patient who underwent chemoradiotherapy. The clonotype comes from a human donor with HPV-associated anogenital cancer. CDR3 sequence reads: CASSYSTGSGYTF. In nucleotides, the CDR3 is TGTGCCAGCAGTTACTCCACAGGGAGTGGCTACACCTTC.